Sequencing of this T cell receptor (beta chain) was carried out in a study of regulatory T cells in long-lasting Graves disease. Study-wide points: Relative to newly diagnosed Graves' patients, persistent ones had lower TCR diversity. It was possible that the small sample size reduced accuracy.

The time point was: persistent/refractory GD, antithyroid drugs over 5 years with positive TRAb. Extracted PBMC RNA gave rise to the TCR library. The germline gives CDR1 LGHDT, CDR2 YNNKEL (reference sequence). This CDR3 has 16 amino acids. V lost 0 bases, J lost 0 bases, and 11 bases lay in between. CDR3 regions were amplified by Arm-PCR using iRepertoire HTBI primers to build TCR beta libraries. TCRdb reprocessed the multiplex PCR reads via MiXCR and lists one record per CDR3 protein. The repertoire holds 700,000 or so distinct CDR3 sequences, with roughly 30% as singletons. Points on this clonotype: Its antigen remains unidentified.

The sequence derives from a female donor with Graves disease. V and J are TRBV3-1 and TRBJ1-1; D remains unclear. The source was peripheral blood mononuclear cells (PBMCs), collected when the disease was refractory, from a patient treated with antithyroid drugs. CDR3 region: CASSQEGQTMNTEAFF. The CDR3 nucleotides read TGTGCCAGCAGCCAAGAAGGGCAGACTATGAACACTGAAGCTTTCTTT.